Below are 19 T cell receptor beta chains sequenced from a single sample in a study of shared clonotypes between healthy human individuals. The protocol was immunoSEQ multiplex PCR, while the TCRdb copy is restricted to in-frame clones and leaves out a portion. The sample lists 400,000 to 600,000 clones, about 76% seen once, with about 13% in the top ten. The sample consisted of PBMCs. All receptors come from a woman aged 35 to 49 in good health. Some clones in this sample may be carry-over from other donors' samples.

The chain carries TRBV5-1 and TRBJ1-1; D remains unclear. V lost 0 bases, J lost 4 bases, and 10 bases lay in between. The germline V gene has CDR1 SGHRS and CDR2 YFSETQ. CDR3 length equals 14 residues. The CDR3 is CASSLVRGSTEAFF. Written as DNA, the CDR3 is TGCGCCAGCAGCTTGGTACGCGGGAGCACTGAAGCTTTCTTT.

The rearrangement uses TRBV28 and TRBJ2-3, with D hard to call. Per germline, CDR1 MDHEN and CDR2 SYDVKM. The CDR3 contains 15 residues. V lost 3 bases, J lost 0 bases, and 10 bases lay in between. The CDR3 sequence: CASSFGLTSTDTQYF. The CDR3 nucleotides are TGTGCCAGCAGTTTCGGTCTAACTAGCACAGATACGCAGTATTTT.

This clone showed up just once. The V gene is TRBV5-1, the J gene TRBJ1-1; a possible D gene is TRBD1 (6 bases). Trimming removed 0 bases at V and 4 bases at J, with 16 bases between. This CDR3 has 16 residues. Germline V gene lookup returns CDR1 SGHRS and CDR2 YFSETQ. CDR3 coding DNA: TGCGCCAGCAGCTTGGCAGGGGCTGGGGGTGGCACTGAAGCTTTCTTT. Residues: CASSLAGAGGGTEAFF.

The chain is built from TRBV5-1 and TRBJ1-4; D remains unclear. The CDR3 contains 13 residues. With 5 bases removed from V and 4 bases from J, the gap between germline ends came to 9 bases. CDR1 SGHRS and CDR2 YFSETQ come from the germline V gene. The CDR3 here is CASRLNSNEKLFF. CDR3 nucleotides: TGCGCCAGCAGACTGAACAGTAATGAAAAACTGTTTTTT.

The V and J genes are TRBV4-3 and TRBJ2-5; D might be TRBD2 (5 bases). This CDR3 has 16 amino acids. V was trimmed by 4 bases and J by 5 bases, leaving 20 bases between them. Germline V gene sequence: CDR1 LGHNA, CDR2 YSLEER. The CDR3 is CASSPGLGRRGETQYF. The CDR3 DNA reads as TGCGCCAGCAGCCCAGGACTTGGCCGGCGCGGGGAGACCCAGTACTTC.

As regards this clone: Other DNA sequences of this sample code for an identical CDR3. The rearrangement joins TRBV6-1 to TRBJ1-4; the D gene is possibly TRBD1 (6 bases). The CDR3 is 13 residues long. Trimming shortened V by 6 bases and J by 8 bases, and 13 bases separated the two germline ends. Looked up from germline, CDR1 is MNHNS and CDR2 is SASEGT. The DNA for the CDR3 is TGTGCCAGCAGAGGGACATCGGGAGAAAAACTGTTTTTT. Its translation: CASRGTSGEKLFF.

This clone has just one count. Here the CDR3 reads CASSILGGPNTGELFF. The DNA of the CDR3 is TGTGCCAGCAGCATCCTCGGGGGCCCGAACACCGGGGAGCTGTTTTTT. The chain employs TRBV7-6 and TRBJ2-2; possibly TRBD1 or TRBD2 for D (6 bases each). The V gene lost 5 bases and the J gene lost 0 bases, with 13 bases spanning the gap. The CDR3 length is 16 residues. Germline assignment: CDR1 SGHVS and CDR2 FNYEAQ.

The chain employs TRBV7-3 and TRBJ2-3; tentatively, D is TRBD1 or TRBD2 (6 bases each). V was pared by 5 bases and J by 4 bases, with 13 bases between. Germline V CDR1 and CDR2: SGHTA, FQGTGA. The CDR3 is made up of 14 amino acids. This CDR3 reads CASSALGGPDTQYF. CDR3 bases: TGTGCCAGCAGCGCCCTAGGGGGGCCAGATACGCAGTATTTT.

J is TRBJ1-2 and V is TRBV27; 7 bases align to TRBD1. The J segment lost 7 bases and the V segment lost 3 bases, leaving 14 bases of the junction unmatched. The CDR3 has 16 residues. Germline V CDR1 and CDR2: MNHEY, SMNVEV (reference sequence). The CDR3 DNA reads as TGTGCCAGCAGTTTGAATGCGGTGACGGCAGGGGGTGGCTACACCTTC. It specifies CASSLNAVTAGGGYTF.

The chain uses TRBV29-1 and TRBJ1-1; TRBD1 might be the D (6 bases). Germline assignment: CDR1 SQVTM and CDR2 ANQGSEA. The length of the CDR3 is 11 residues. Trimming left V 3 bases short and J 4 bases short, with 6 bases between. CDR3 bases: TGCAGCGTTGACAGGGGCACTGAAGCTTTCTTT. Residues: CSVDRGTEAFF.

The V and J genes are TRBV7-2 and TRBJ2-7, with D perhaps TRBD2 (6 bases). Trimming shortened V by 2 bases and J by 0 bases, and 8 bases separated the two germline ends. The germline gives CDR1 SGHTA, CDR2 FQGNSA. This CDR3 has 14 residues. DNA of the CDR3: TGTGCCAGCAGCTTATCACTAGCCTCCTACGAGCAGTACTTC. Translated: CASSLSLASYEQYF.

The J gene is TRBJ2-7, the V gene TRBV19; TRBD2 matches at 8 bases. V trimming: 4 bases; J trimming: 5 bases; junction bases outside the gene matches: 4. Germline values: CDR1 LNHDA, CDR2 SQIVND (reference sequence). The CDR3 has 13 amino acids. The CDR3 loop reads CASSKREMDEQYF. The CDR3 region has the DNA TGTGCCAGTAGTAAGCGGGAGATGGACGAGCAGTACTTC.

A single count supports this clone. The CDR3 reads CAWSVKGSPLHF. The DNA for the CDR3 is TGTGCCTGGAGTGTAAAGGGATCACCCCTCCACTTT. This chain links TRBV30 with TRBJ1-6; unclear D gene. The CDR3 is 12 residues long. V lost 0 bases to trimming and J lost 10 bases, with 7 bases between them. Germline values: CDR1 GTSNPN, CDR2 SVGIG (reference sequence).

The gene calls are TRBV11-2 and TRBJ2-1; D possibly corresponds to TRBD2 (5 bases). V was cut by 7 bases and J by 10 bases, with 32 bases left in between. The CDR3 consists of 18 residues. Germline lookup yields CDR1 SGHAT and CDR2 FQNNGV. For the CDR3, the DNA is TGTGCCAGCACCGCATCGGGTCACGATCCCCGTGCTAGCCCCGAGCAGTTCTTC. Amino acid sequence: CASTASGHDPRASPEQFF.

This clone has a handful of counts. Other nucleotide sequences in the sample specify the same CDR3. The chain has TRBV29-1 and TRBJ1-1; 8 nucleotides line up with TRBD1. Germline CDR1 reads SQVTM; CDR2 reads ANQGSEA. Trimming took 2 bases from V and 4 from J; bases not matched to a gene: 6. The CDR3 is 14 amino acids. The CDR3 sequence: CSVEPQGGGTEAFF. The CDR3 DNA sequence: TGCAGCGTTGAACCACAGGGGGGCGGCACTGAAGCTTTCTTT.

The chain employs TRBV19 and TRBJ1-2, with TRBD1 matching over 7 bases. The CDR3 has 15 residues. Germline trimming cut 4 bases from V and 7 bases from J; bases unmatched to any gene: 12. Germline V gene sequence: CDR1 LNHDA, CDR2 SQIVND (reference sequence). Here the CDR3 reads CASSKETGTVGGYTF. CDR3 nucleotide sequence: TGTGCCAGTAGTAAAGAGACAGGGACCGTAGGTGGCTACACCTTC.

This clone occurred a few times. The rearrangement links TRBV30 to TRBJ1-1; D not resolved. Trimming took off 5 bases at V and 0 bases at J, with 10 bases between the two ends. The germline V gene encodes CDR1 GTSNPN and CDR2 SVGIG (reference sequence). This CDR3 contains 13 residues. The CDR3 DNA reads TGTGCCTGGCAAACTACGGTGAACACTGAAGCTTTCTTT. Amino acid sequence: CAWQTTVNTEAFF.

In DNA form, the CDR3 reads TGTGCCAGCAAGACAACGGATACGCAGTATTTT. It is translated as CASKTTDTQYF. V is TRBV2 and J is TRBJ2-3; D is unresolved. Germline CDR1 reads SNHLY; CDR2 reads FYNNEI. The CDR3 extends over 11 amino acids. V lost 7 bases to trimming and J lost 6 bases, with 8 bases between them.

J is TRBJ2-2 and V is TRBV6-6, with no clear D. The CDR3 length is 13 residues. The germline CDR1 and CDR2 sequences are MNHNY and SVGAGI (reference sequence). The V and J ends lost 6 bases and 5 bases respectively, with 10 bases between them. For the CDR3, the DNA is TGTGCCAGCAGAGAATACCCGACCGGGGAGCTGTTTTTT. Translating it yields CASREYPTGELFF.